One and the same sample provided the 14 T cell receptor beta chains below, sequenced in a study of molecular identifiers for immune sequencing clone quantification. TCRdb recomputed calls from the PCR reads with MiXCR, one row per CDR3 protein. The table has just under 650,000 distinct CDR3 sequences, about 20% seen once; the top ten hold roughly 0.85%. Input material: naive CD8+ T cells from blood, with Jurkat cell RNA spiked in. Subset specified: FACS-sorted CD8+CD4-CCR7+CD45RA+ naive T cells. The origin of the receptors is a human donor in good health. Some libraries in this study had Jurkat cell RNA spiked in.

This clonotype was detected many times. V usage is TRBV4-2 and J usage is TRBJ2-7; D remains unclear. Germline loops: CDR1 LGHNA, CDR2 YNFKEQ. V was shortened by 1 base and J by 3 bases, with 10 bases between the two germline ends. The CDR3 is 14 residues long. The CDR3 is CASSQGSPGYEQYF. The CDR3 DNA reads as TGTGCCAGCAGCCAAGGGTCTCCAGGCTACGAGCAGTACTTC.

This clonotype was observed many times. The rearrangement uses TRBV12-3 or TRBV12-4 and TRBJ2-2; TRBD2 aligns across 10 bases. J lost 0 bases, V lost 6 bases, and 10 bases had no gene match. This CDR3 spans 18 amino acids. The CDR3 DNA follows: TGTGCCAGCAGCCCGAGAGCGGGGGGGCCTTCGAACACCGGGGAGCTGTTTTTT. It codes for CASSPRAGGPSNTGELFF.

Concerning this clonotype: This may be a read error: a much more frequent sequence differs by one nucleotide. This chain links TRBV7-2 with TRBJ1-3; TRBD1 is a possible D gene (6 bases). CDR1 and CDR2 from the germline V gene are SGHTA and FQGNSA. The CDR3 totals 15 residues. V was cut by 2 bases and J by 3 bases, with 11 bases left in between. This CDR3 is CASSLTGLDGNTIYF. The CDR3 DNA reads TGTGCCAGCAGCTTAACAGGGTTGGATGGAAACACCATATATTTT.

This clonotype was counted many times. The chain has TRBV20-1 and TRBJ1-2; TRBD1 matches at 9 bases. Germline assignment: CDR1 DFQATT and CDR2 SNEGSKA (reference sequence). V shed 3 bases, J shed 5 bases, and the junction held 7 bases outside the gene matches. CDR3 length: 14 amino acids. CDR3 sequence: CSARADRGSYGYTF. The CDR3 DNA reads as TGCAGTGCTAGGGCGGACAGGGGAAGTTATGGCTACACCTTC.

With respect to this clonotype: Just one base apart from a much larger clone, this may be a read error. This chain connects TRBV5-6 to TRBJ1-1; D is ambiguous. The CDR3 covers 13 residues. Per germline, CDR1 SGHDT and CDR2 YYEEEE. Trimming shortened V by 6 bases and J by 4 bases, and 13 bases separated the two germline ends. In nucleotides, the CDR3 is TGTGCCAGCACTGGACGGGAGGCCACTGAAGCTTTCTTT. Amino acids: CASTGREATEAFF.

Comments on this clonotype: With a much larger clone just one base away, this may be a read error. The rearrangement links TRBV15 to TRBJ1-5; a possible D gene is TRBD1 (6 bases). Trimming removed 3 bases from V and 6 bases from J, with 15 bases in between. The V gene's germline CDR1 is LNHNV and CDR2 YYDKDF (reference sequence). The CDR3 is made up of 15 amino acids. CDR3 bases: TGTGCCACCAGCAGGGTCAGGGGATCCGGTCAGCCCCAGCATTTT. This sequence encodes CATSRVRGSGQPQHF.

With regard to this clonotype: A much larger clone lies a single base off, so this may be a read error. The genes are TRBV5-6 and TRBJ1-5; 8 bases align to TRBD1. CDR1 and CDR2 from the germline V gene are SGHDT and YYEEEE. The CDR3 spans 16 residues. The CDR3 nucleotides are TGTGCCAGCAGTATATCCGGGACAGGACTCAATCAGTCCCAGCATTTT. It yields the protein CASSISGTGLNQSQHF.

This clonotype was picked up many times. The V gene is TRBV6-5, the J gene TRBJ1-1, with TRBD1 identical over 8 bases. V dropped 0 bases and J dropped 8; count of bases not matched to a gene: 5. This CDR3 has 14 amino acids. Germline V gene lookup returns CDR1 MNHEY and CDR2 SVGAGI. The CDR3: CASSYSSTGEEAFF. The CDR3 DNA is TGTGCCAGCAGTTACTCTTCGACAGGGGAGGAAGCTTTCTTT.

This clonotype was seen just once. A much more abundant neighbour one base away suggests this may be a read error. The chain carries TRBV2 and TRBJ1-1; 9 bases agree with TRBD1. Germline lookup yields CDR1 SNHLY and CDR2 FYNNEI. The CDR3 totals 15 residues. The V gene end was trimmed by 3 bases and the J gene end by 3 bases; junction bases not matched to a gene: 5. DNA for the CDR3: TGTGCCAGCAGTGACGGTACAGGGGGCCACACTGAAGCTTTCTTT. Its translation is CASSDGTGGHTEAFF.

Many counts were recorded for this clonotype. This chain links TRBV7-9 with TRBJ2-3, with a tentative D call TRBD2 (6 bases). Germline V gene lookup returns CDR1 SEHNR and CDR2 FQNEAQ (reference sequence). The CDR3 extends over 13 amino acids. The germline V and J ends were trimmed by 5 bases and 4 bases, with 10 bases remaining between them. The CDR3 spells CASSIGTPDTQYF. DNA for the CDR3: TGTGCCAGCAGCATCGGGACTCCAGATACGCAGTATTTT.

In its sample, this clonotype was seen many times. V is TRBV21-1 and J is TRBJ1-1. TRBV21-1 is marked as a pseudogene. This CDR3 is 14 amino acids long. The CDR3 sequence is CASTSFTRNTEAFF. As DNA, the CDR3 is TGTGCCAGCACCTCCTTTACAAGAAACACTGAAGCTTTCTTT.

J is TRBJ1-1 and V is TRBV25-1; possibly TRBD1 for D (5 bases). The CDR3 is made up of 13 amino acids. Germline V gives CDR1 MGHDK, CDR2 SYGVNS. Trimming took 10 bases from V and 8 from J, leaving 20 bases between them. The DNA of the CDR3 is TGTGCCACACGAACCGGGACGTCAAGAGAAGCTTTCTTT. Protein product: CATRTGTSREAFF.

At least ten counts were recorded for this clonotype. The chain carries TRBV20-1 and TRBJ2-3; 7 bases agree with TRBD2. This CDR3 is built from 16 residues. Trimming removed 3 bases from V and 2 bases from J; junction bases left unmatched: 11. Looked up from germline, CDR1 is DFQATT and CDR2 is SNEGSKA (reference sequence). The CDR3 coding sequence is TGCAGTGCTAGCTGGGACTATCCATCGTACACAGATACGCAGTATTTT. Its protein product is CSASWDYPSYTDTQYF.

This clonotype was recorded at least ten times. V and J are TRBV25-1 and TRBJ1-6; perhaps TRBD1 as D (5 bases). V was clipped by 9 bases and J by 5 bases, with 11 bases between them. CDR1 MGHDK and CDR2 SYGVNS come from the germline V gene. The CDR3 spans 13 residues. The CDR3 DNA reads TGTGCCAGTGTTGGACACAATAATTCACCCCTCCACTTT. Translated, it gives CASVGHNNSPLHF.